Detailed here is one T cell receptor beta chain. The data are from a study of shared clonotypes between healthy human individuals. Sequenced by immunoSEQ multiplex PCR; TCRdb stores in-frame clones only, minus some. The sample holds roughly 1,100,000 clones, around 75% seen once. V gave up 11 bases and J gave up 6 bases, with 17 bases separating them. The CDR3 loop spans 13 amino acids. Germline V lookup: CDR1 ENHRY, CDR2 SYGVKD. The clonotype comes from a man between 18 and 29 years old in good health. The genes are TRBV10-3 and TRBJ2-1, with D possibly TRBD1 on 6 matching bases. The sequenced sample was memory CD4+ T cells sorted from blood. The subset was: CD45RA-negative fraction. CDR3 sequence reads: CASRGQQGNEQFF. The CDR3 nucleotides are TGTGCCTCCCGGGGACAACAAGGCAATGAGCAGTTCTTC.